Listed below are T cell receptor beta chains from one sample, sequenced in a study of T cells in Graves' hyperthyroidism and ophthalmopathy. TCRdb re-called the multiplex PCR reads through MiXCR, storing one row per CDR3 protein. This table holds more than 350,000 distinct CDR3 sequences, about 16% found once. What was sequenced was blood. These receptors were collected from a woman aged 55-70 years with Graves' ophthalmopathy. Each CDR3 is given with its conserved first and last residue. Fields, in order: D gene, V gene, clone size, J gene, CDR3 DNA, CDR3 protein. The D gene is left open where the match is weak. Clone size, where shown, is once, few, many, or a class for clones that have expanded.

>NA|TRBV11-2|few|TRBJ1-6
TGTGCCAGCACCCCGGAGGGTAATTCACCCCTCCACTTT
CASTPEGNSPLHF
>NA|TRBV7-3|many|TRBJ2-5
TGTGCCAGCAGCCCCAACCTTGGGGAGACCCAGTACTTC
CASSPNLGETQYF
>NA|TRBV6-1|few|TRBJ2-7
TGTGCCAGCACCGGCTTAGTGGGCGAGCAGTACTTC
CASTGLVGEQYF
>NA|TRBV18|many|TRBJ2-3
TGTGCCAGCTCACCAACCGGGGGAAGAGATACGCAGTATTTT
CASSPTGGRDTQYF
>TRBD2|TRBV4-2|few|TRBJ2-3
TGTGCCAGCAGCCAAGCGGCGGGAGTGGCAGATACGCAGTATTTT
CASSQAAGVADTQYF
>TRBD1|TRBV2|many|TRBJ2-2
TGTGCCAGCATCGGGAACAGGGGACAGAACACCGGGGAGCTGTTTTTT
CASIGNRGQNTGELFF
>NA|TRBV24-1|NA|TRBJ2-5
TGTGCCACCAGTGACGGGACCGACGTCCAAGAGACCCAGTACTTC
CATSDGTDVQETQYF
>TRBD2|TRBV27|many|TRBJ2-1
TGTGCCAGCAGTAAGGGACTAGCCGCGAACGATGAGCAGTTCTTC
CASSKGLAANDEQFF
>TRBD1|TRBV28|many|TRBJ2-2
TGTGCCAGCCCAGTGACAGGGCCCAACACCGGGGAGCTGTTTTTT
CASPVTGPNTGELFF
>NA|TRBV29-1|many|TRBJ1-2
TGCAGCGTTGCGACCGGTAATGGCTACACCTTC
CSVATGNGYTF
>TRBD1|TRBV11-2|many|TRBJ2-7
TGTGCCAGCAGCTTCGACAGGGGTTCCTACGAGCAGTACTTC
CASSFDRGSYEQYF